The rows below give T cell receptor beta chains drawn from one sample of a study of blood T cell repertoires in COVID-19. The method was immunoSEQ multiplex PCR; TCRdb's version includes in-frame clones alone and lacks a portion of them. Of 50,000 or so clones in the sample, more than 85% were seen once. The specimen sequenced was peripheral blood. The receptors were gathered from an elderly woman with acute or convalescent COVID-19. CDR3s include the opening cysteine and the closing phenylalanine or tryptophan. A D gene is named only where the DNA matches it firmly. For some rows the clone size is stated as once, few or many, or as a class when expanded; others skip it.

CDR3 protein	CDR3 DNA	V gene	D gene	J gene	clone size
CASSQDFSYAGNYGYTF	TGTGCCAGCAGCCAAGATTTTTCGTATGCAGGAAACTATGGCTACACCTTC	TRBV4-2	NA	TRBJ1-2	NA
CATSDHRTGINYGYTF	TGTGCCACCAGTGACCATAGGACAGGGATTAACTATGGCTACACCTTC	TRBV24-1	TRBD1	TRBJ1-2	NA
CASHSKGEKAEAFF	TGCGCCAGCCACTCCAAGGGGGAAAAGGCTGAAGCTTTCTTT	TRBV5-1	NA	TRBJ1-1	NA
CASSGTSGSSYNEQFF	TGTGCCAGCAGCGGGACTAGCGGGAGCTCCTACAATGAGCAGTTCTTC	TRBV5-4	TRBD2	TRBJ2-1	few
CASQWANSPLHF	TGTGCCAGTCAATGGGCAAATTCACCCCTCCACTTT	TRBV7-2	NA	TRBJ1-6	NA
CASSLGQGLSYEQYF	TGCGCCAGCAGCTTGGGACAGGGCCTAAGCTACGAGCAGTACTTC	TRBV5-1	TRBD1	TRBJ2-7	NA
CASLLLAGWDEQYF	TGTGCCAGCCTCCTCTTGGCAGGGTGGGACGAGCAGTACTTC	TRBV6-5	NA	TRBJ2-7	NA
CASSLNGAGLAGVEGEQFF	TGTGCCAGCAGCTTAAACGGGGCCGGACTAGCGGGAGTAGAGGGTGAGCAGTTCTTC	TRBV11-2	TRBD2	TRBJ2-1	NA
CASSAAGLAGVTGELFF	TGTGCCAGCAGCGCCGCCGGACTAGCGGGAGTTACCGGGGAGCTGTTTTTT	TRBV9	TRBD2	TRBJ2-2	NA
CASSTGTDRQSYGYTF	TGTGCCAGCAGCACAGGGACAGATCGCCAATCCTATGGCTACACCTTC	TRBV4-2	TRBD1	TRBJ1-2	NA
CSAEGQGGTEAFF	TGCAGCGCGGAGGGACAGGGTGGGACTGAAGCTTTCTTT	TRBV29-1	TRBD1	TRBJ1-1	once
CASSLRGQEYSPLHF	TGTGCCAGCAGCTTAAGGGGGCAGGAATATTCACCCCTCCACTTT	TRBV7-3	NA	TRBJ1-6	NA
CASSAGGTGQTGELFF	TGTGCCAGCAGCGCCGGTGGGACAGGGCAGACCGGGGAGCTGTTTTTT	TRBV9	TRBD1	TRBJ2-2	NA
CASSLWTGGAGETQYF	TGCGCCAGCAGCTTGTGGACAGGGGGAGCTGGAGAGACCCAGTACTTC	TRBV5-1	TRBD1	TRBJ2-5	NA
CASSFEGGGGNSPLHF	TGTGCCAGCAGCTTTGAGGGTGGGGGAGGTAATTCACCCCTCCACTTT	TRBV7-8	NA	TRBJ1-6	NA
CASSQLTGANYEQYF	TGTGCCAGCAGCCAGTTGACGGGAGCAAACTACGAGCAGTACTTC	TRBV6-6	NA	TRBJ2-7	NA
CASSLWAGSYEQYF	TGCGCCAGCAGCCTTTGGGCAGGGTCCTACGAGCAGTACTTC	TRBV4-1	NA	TRBJ2-7	NA
CASSVGTSGTLAAGELFF	TGTGCCAGCAGCGTAGGGACTAGCGGGACCCTTGCCGCCGGGGAGCTGTTTTTT	TRBV9	TRBD2	TRBJ2-2	NA
CASSDSPQGPGNTIYF	TGTGCCAGCAGTGACTCCCCTCAGGGGCCAGGAAACACCATATATTTT	TRBV6-4	NA	TRBJ1-3	few
CASSEAPQLTPGHTEGQPQHF	TGTGCCAGCAGTGAAGCTCCGCAACTAACCCCGGGACACACTGAGGGTCAGCCCCAGCATTTT	TRBV6-1	NA	TRBJ1-5	NA
CASSIGAYGLAGGSYNEQFF	TGTGCCAGTAGTATAGGAGCTTATGGACTAGCGGGAGGGTCCTACAATGAGCAGTTCTTC	TRBV19	TRBD2	TRBJ2-1	few
CASSLGGYDQPQHF	TGTGCCAGCAGCTTAGGAGGTTATGATCAGCCCCAGCATTTT	TRBV11-1	NA	TRBJ1-5	NA
CASSLTSGPQYF	TGTGCCAGCAGCCTTACTAGCGGGCCTCAGTATTTT	TRBV3-1/TRBV3-2	TRBD2	TRBJ2-3	NA
CASSPRGQGVFIIDQPQHF	TGTGCCAGCTCACCTCGGGGACAGGGGGTGTTTATTATTGATCAGCCCCAGCATTTT	TRBV6-4	TRBD1	TRBJ1-5	NA
CASSLAGGTNHNEQFF	TGCGCCAGCAGCTTGGCGGGCGGGACGAACCACAATGAGCAGTTCTTC	TRBV5-1	NA	TRBJ2-1	NA
CASSLQGGTDTQYF	TGTGCCAGCAGCTTACAGGGGGGCACAGATACGCAGTATTTT	TRBV5-6	TRBD1	TRBJ2-3	NA
CASSLERVGVYEQYF	TGTGCCAGCAGCTTGGAACGGGTTGGAGTTTACGAGCAGTACTTC	TRBV5-8	NA	TRBJ2-7	NA
CASSPRPQGAGNQPQHF	TGTGCCAGCAGTCCTCGCCCCCAGGGGGCGGGCAATCAGCCCCAGCATTTT	TRBV27	TRBD1	TRBJ1-5	NA
CASSRRGLTGEQYF	TGTGCCAGCAGCCGCCGCGGTCTCACGGGGGAGCAGTACTTC	TRBV6-6	NA	TRBJ2-7	NA
CASSPGQGLGNTIYF	TGTGCCAGCAGTCCCGGACAGGGGCTTGGAAACACCATATATTTT	TRBV7-8	TRBD1	TRBJ1-3	NA
CASSYGTSGIRETQYF	TGTGCCAGCAGTTACGGGACTAGCGGGATTCGAGAGACCCAGTACTTC	TRBV6-2/TRBV6-3	TRBD2	TRBJ2-5	NA
CASSSNRFYNGYTF	TGTGCCAGCAGCTCAAACAGGTTTTATAACGGCTACACCTTC	TRBV7-2	NA	TRBJ1-2	once
CASGTSGPQETQYF	TGTGCCAGTGGGACTAGCGGGCCTCAAGAGACCCAGTACTTC	TRBV9	TRBD2	TRBJ2-5	NA
CASSLTGTGGFGRGIDTEAFF	TGTGCCAGCTCTCTAACCGGGACAGGGGGCTTTGGGCGGGGTATCGACACTGAAGCTTTCTTT	TRBV18	TRBD1	TRBJ1-1	NA
CASRSSETYNEQFF	TGTGCCAGCAGGAGTAGCGAAACCTACAATGAGCAGTTCTTC	TRBV6-4	NA	TRBJ2-1	NA
CASSQSLTAPHEQYF	TGCGCCAGCAGCCAGAGCTTGACAGCACCACACGAGCAGTACTTC	TRBV4-3	NA	TRBJ2-7	NA
CASSRQSSYNEQFF	TGTGCCAGCTCCCGACAGAGCTCCTACAATGAGCAGTTCTTC	TRBV18	NA	TRBJ2-1	NA
CASRRLGGSNTEAFF	TGTGCCAGCAGGAGGTTAGGAGGATCGAACACTGAAGCTTTCTTT	TRBV27	NA	TRBJ1-1	few
CASSSGTSGTGELFF	TGTGCCAGCAGCTCAGGGACTAGCGGCACCGGGGAGCTGTTTTTT	TRBV7-3	TRBD2	TRBJ2-2	once
CASSPRSYSYEQYF	TGTGCCAGCAGCCCACGGTCCTACTCCTACGAGCAGTACTTC	TRBV9	NA	TRBJ2-7	NA
CASTFSPGHRTYEQYF	TGCGCCAGCACTTTCTCTCCAGGACATCGTACCTACGAGCAGTACTTC	TRBV23-1	NA	TRBJ2-7	NA
CASSGGLKDTQYF	TGCGCCAGCAGCGGAGGACTAAAAGATACGCAGTATTTT	TRBV5-1	NA	TRBJ2-3	NA
CASSQEGQGLNGYTF	TGCGCCAGCAGCCAAGAGGGACAGGGTCTCAATGGCTACACCTTC	TRBV4-1	TRBD1	TRBJ1-2	NA